These 16 T cell receptor beta chains originate from one sample sequenced in a study of identical twins. TCRdb recomputed calls from the 5' RACE reads with MiXCR, one row per CDR3 protein. The sample contains around 100,000 distinct CDR3 sequences, 4.5% to 6.5% of which appear only once. The specimen sequenced was memory T cells sorted from blood. All receptors derive from a woman aged 45 to 65 in good health.

This clonotype has a count of ten or more. The CDR3 loop is CASTHSRKDVGYGYTF. The CDR3 nucleotides are TGTGCCAGCACCCATAGCCGTAAGGATGTTGGCTATGGCTACACCTTC. The rearrangement links TRBV12-3 or TRBV12-4 to TRBJ1-2; D uncertain. V was cut by 7 bases and J by 4 bases, with 22 bases left in between. The CDR3 covers 16 residues.

This chain uses TRBV7-9 with TRBJ2-5; D is ambiguous. The CDR3 runs to 12 residues. Germline CDR1 SEHNR, CDR2 FQNEAQ (reference sequence). Trimming shortened V by 6 bases and J by 4 bases, and 9 bases separated the two germline ends. The CDR3 DNA reads as TGTGCCAGCAGAGAGCAGTCAGAGACCCAGTACTTC. Its protein is CASREQSETQYF.

This clonotype has ten or more counts. The genes are TRBV5-6 and TRBJ1-5, with TRBD1 identical over 7 bases. The germline V gene has CDR1 SGHDT and CDR2 YYEEEE. Trimming took 2 bases from V and 3 from J; bases not matched to a gene: 14. The CDR3 spans 18 residues. The CDR3 sequence is CASSFKGAGHLFNQPQHF. DNA of the CDR3: TGTGCCAGCAGCTTCAAGGGGGCTGGGCATCTATTCAATCAGCCCCAGCATTTT.

A note on this clonotype: A much larger clone lies one base from this, so it may be a read error. Written as DNA, the CDR3 is TGTGCCAGCTCACCGGACAGGGAGCTTCAGCCCCAGCATTTT. This codes for CASSPDRELQPQHF. The chain carries TRBV18 and TRBJ1-5; TRBD1 aligns across 8 bases. The CDR3 runs to 14 residues. After removal of 3 bases from V and 6 bases from J, the junction contained 4 bases not matched to a gene. Looked up from germline, CDR1 is KGHSH and CDR2 is LQKENI.

This clonotype has at least ten counts. This chain uses TRBV11-2 with TRBJ1-1; 8 bases map to TRBD1. The junction had 4 bases not matched to a gene; V was cut back by 3 bases and J by 4 bases. Germline V lookup: CDR1 SGHAT, CDR2 FQNNGV. The CDR3 is 14 amino acids. The CDR3 is CASSFGTGFTEAFF. The DNA for the CDR3 is TGTGCCAGCAGCTTCGGGACAGGCTTCACTGAAGCTTTCTTT.

The V gene is TRBV23-1, the J gene TRBJ2-7, with TRBD2 matching 8 bases. Being an ORF, TRBV23-1 has a function that is uncertain. The junction had 9 bases not matched to a gene; V was cut back by 5 bases and J by 3 bases. There are 15 residues in the CDR3. The CDR3 DNA reads as TGCGCCAGCAGTAAAGCGGGGGCAGGCCTCTACGAGCAGTACGTC. The encoded protein is CASSKAGAGLYEQYV.

This clonotype was observed at least ten times. The chain employs TRBV29-1 and TRBJ1-4; D ambiguous. This CDR3 contains 12 residues. CDR1 and CDR2 from the germline V gene are SQVTM and ANQGSEA. Trimming left V 5 bases short and J 7 bases short, with 11 bases between. CDR3 amino acids: CSVRTPGEKLFF. The DNA of the CDR3 is TGCAGCGTTCGGACCCCGGGTGAAAAACTGTTTTTT.

At least ten counts were recorded for this clonotype. This rearrangement joins TRBV10-1 to TRBJ2-5; D is unclear. The V end was cut by 0 bases, the J end by 5 bases, with 10 bases between. The CDR3 extends over 14 amino acids. From germline, CDR1 is WNHNN and CDR2 SYGVQD (reference sequence). The CDR3 sequence: CASSESWGRETQYF. The CDR3 DNA sequence: TGCGCCAGCAGTGAGTCTTGGGGAAGGGAGACCCAGTACTTC.

This clonotype turned up a few times. This chain's CDR3 is CASSDGAGADQPQHF. The DNA of the CDR3 is TGTGCCAGCAGTGACGGTGCAGGGGCCGATCAGCCCCAGCATTTT. This chain uses TRBV6-1 with TRBJ1-5, with D perhaps TRBD1 (6 bases). The CDR3 runs to 15 residues. V lost 3 bases and J 5 bases, leaving 14 bases between the germline ends. Germline CDR1 is MNHNS and CDR2 is SASEGT.

This clonotype was detected ten times or more. The V call is TRBV11-2, the J call TRBJ2-4, with D possibly matching TRBD2 (5 bases). The germline CDR1 and CDR2 sequences are SGHAT and FQNNGV. V was trimmed by 6 bases and J by 9 bases, leaving 12 bases between them. The CDR3 is made up of 12 amino acids. CDR3 sequence reads: CASSPTRAIQYF. CDR3 DNA sequence: TGTGCCAGCAGTCCAACTAGGGCCATTCAGTACTTC.

This clonotype was counted many times. The chain links TRBV27 to TRBJ1-1; TRBD1 agrees at 7 bases. Trimming took 5 bases from V and 0 from J; bases not matched to a gene: 3. The CDR3 loop spans 14 amino acids. Germline lookup yields CDR1 MNHEY and CDR2 SMNVEV (reference sequence). CDR3 sequence reads: CASSIQGMNTEAFF. The CDR3 DNA sequence: TGTGCCAGCAGTATACAGGGGATGAACACTGAAGCTTTCTTT.

This clonotype was counted at least ten times. The chain employs TRBV27 and TRBJ2-2; D might be TRBD2 (6 bases). Germline loops: CDR1 MNHEY, CDR2 SMNVEV (reference sequence). V lost 2 bases and J lost 5, with 9 bases in between. The CDR3 covers 14 residues. The CDR3 DNA follows: TGTGCCAGCAGTTTAAGGGCGGGAACCGGGGAGCTGTTTTTT. Translated: CASSLRAGTGELFF.

This clonotype occurred many times. The CDR3 nucleotides read TGCGCCAGCAGTGCGGCAGATGGGATACATGGCTACACCTTC. Translated: CASSAADGIHGYTF. The rearrangement uses TRBV10-2 and TRBJ1-2; no firm D call. V lost 4 bases to trimming and J lost 6 bases, with 15 bases between them. This CDR3 has 14 residues. The germline V gene encodes CDR1 WSHSY and CDR2 SAAADI.

Ten or more counts support this clonotype. The rearrangement uses TRBV7-2 and TRBJ1-2; TRBD1 matches at 12 bases. This CDR3 has 15 residues. Trimming at V came to 1 base and at J to 10 bases, leaving 7 bases not matched to a gene. Germline V gene lookup returns CDR1 SGHTA and CDR2 FQGNSA. The CDR3 here is CASSLVGTGGSDYTF. The CDR3 coding sequence is TGTGCCAGCAGCTTAGTGGGGACAGGGGGCTCGGACTACACCTTC.

This clonotype was seen a few times. The chain carries TRBV20-1 and TRBJ1-2; 9 bases agree with TRBD1. Unmatched junction bases numbered 4, after V lost 3 bases and J lost 8 bases. Germline V gene lookup returns CDR1 DFQATT and CDR2 SNEGSKA (reference sequence). CDR3 length: 12 amino acids. CDR3 loop: CSASTGGEGYTF. The DNA for the CDR3 is TGCAGTGCTAGTACAGGGGGCGAAGGCTACACCTTC.

The table lists this clonotype with many counts. This chain links TRBV10-3 with TRBJ1-1; perhaps TRBD1 as D (5 bases). The CDR3 has 14 amino acids. Germline-derived CDR1 and CDR2 are ENHRY and SYGVKD. Trimming cost V 8 bases and J 1 base, with 14 bases left between them. CDR3 sequence (DNA): TGTGCCATCGGGGCCGGGAATTCGAACACTGAAGCTTTCTTT. This sequence encodes CAIGAGNSNTEAFF.